The T cell receptor beta chain under discussion was sequenced for a study of T cells after yellow fever vaccination. Study results and caveats: Booster sampling recovered most clones from primary vaccination (approximately 97% CD4, roughly 88% CD8).

Concerning this clonotype itself: Antigen: not known.

TCRdb itself ran the 5' RACE reads through MiXCR, one entry per CDR3 protein. This table has more than 65,000 distinct CDR3 sequences, around 7.8% appearing once. Source: CD8+ T cells sorted from PBMCs, taken roughly 10 days after the first yellow fever vaccination. This TCR was sampled from a man between 18 and 35 years old who received the YFV17D yellow fever vaccine.

CDR3 bases: TGTGCCAGCAGTTTCGGACTAGCGGGGGATTACAATGAGCAGTTCTTC. It translates to CASSFGLAGDYNEQFF. V usage is TRBV6-5 and J usage is TRBJ2-1, with TRBD2 identical over 13 bases. The CDR3 consists of 16 residues. After removal of 4 bases from V and 4 bases from J, the junction contained 4 bases not matched to a gene. Germline V gives CDR1 MNHEY, CDR2 SVGAGI.